One sample yielded the 8 T cell receptor beta chains listed below, sequenced in a study of OX40 agonist ivuxolimab in advanced cancers. The repertoire was sequenced with immunoSEQ multiplex PCR; TCRdb's copy has only in-frame clones and lacks some. The profile covers 100,000 or so clones, with 90% appearing a single time and under 0.4% taken by the ten largest. The starting material was CD4+ or CD8+ T cells sorted from blood, obtained in a trial of the OX40 agonist ivuxolimab. The receptor source for this set is an adult with an advanced solid tumor such as melanoma, head and neck, liver or kidney cancer.

The chain uses TRBV6-1 and TRBJ2-3, with D possibly matching TRBD2 (6 bases). The ends were cut back, 8 bases at V and 6 bases at J, with 15 bases in the middle. The CDR3 loop spans 13 amino acids. Germline loops: CDR1 MNHNS, CDR2 SASEGT. CDR3 DNA: TGTGCCAGCGGTGGGGACTGGGGGGATACGCAGTATTTT. This translates into CASGGDWGDTQYF.

V is TRBV30 and J is TRBJ1-5; tentative D call: TRBD1 (6 bases). V lost 1 base and J lost 4, with 8 bases in between. The CDR3 is 13 amino acids. The germline CDR1 and CDR2 sequences are GTSNPN and SVGIG (reference sequence). The CDR3, as DNA: TGTGCCTGGAGTGCACAGGGAAATCAGCCCCAGCATTTT. Translated: CAWSAQGNQPQHF.

V gene TRBV28 combines with J gene TRBJ2-2; 8 nucleotides match TRBD2. The CDR3 loop spans 14 amino acids. V dropped 6 bases and J dropped 7; count of bases not matched to a gene: 7. Germline-derived CDR1 and CDR2 are MDHEN and SYDVKM. The CDR3 region has the DNA TGTGCCAGCAGAGGCGGGGGGCGCGACGGGGAGCTGTTTTTT. It yields the protein CASRGGGRDGELFF.

The rearrangement joins TRBV7-2 to TRBJ1-1; TRBD1 agrees at 8 bases. The CDR3 runs 15 residues. V trimming: 1 base; J trimming: 6 bases; junction bases outside the gene matches: 7. CDR1 and CDR2 (germline): SGHTA, FQGNSA. The CDR3 nucleotides read TGTGCCAGCAGCTTAGGACAGGGGCCCATCGCTGAAGCTTTCTTT. It specifies CASSLGQGPIAEAFF.

This chain uses TRBV7-9 with TRBJ1-1; 8 positions match TRBD1. This CDR3 is built from 16 residues. In germline, CDR1 is SEHNR, CDR2 FQNEAQ (reference sequence). Unmatched junction bases numbered 9, after V lost 5 bases and J lost 1 base. The CDR3 is CASSIGQGRKNTEAFF. The CDR3 region has the DNA TGTGCCAGCAGCATCGGACAGGGTAGGAAGAACACTGAAGCTTTCTTT.

This chain links TRBV7-2 with TRBJ2-5; the D gene is possibly TRBD2 (6 bases). The better agreement between TRBJ2-7 and the DNA end casts doubt on the J call. The germline CDR1 and CDR2 sequences are SGHTA and FQGNSA. The CDR3 is made up of 15 amino acids. The CDR3 nucleotides read TGTGCCAGCAGCTCCCGGACTACGACCTCCCTCGAGCAGTACTTC. This codes for CASSSRTTTSLEQYF.

This clone was observed a single time. This chain joins TRBV19 and TRBJ1-5; 8 bases match TRBD1. The V segment lost 6 bases and the J segment 0 bases; nucleotides outside the gene matches: 7. This CDR3 is 16 amino acids long. Germline loops: CDR1 LNHDA, CDR2 SQIVND (reference sequence). CDR3 in amino acids: CASRPGGEGSNQPQHF. CDR3 coding DNA: TGTGCCAGTAGACCAGGGGGCGAGGGTAGCAATCAGCCCCAGCATTTT. The variable domain in full, with the rest retrieved from reference TRBV19 and TRBJ1-5, is DGGITQSPKYLFRKEGQNVTLSCEQNLNHDAMYWYRQDPGQGLRLIYYSQIVNDFQKGDIAEGYSVSREKKESFPLTVTSAQKNPTAFYLCASRPGGEGSNQPQHFGDGTRLSIL.

The rearrangement joins TRBV5-6 to TRBJ2-7, with 10 positions matching TRBD1. CDR3 size: 16 residues. Germline assignment: CDR1 SGHDT and CDR2 YYEEEE. V was clipped by 4 bases and J by 3 bases; unmatched bases: 10. The CDR3 sequence: CASSGTGTGDFYEQYF. As DNA, the CDR3 is TGTGCCAGCAGCGGGACCGGGACAGGGGATTTCTACGAGCAGTACTTC.